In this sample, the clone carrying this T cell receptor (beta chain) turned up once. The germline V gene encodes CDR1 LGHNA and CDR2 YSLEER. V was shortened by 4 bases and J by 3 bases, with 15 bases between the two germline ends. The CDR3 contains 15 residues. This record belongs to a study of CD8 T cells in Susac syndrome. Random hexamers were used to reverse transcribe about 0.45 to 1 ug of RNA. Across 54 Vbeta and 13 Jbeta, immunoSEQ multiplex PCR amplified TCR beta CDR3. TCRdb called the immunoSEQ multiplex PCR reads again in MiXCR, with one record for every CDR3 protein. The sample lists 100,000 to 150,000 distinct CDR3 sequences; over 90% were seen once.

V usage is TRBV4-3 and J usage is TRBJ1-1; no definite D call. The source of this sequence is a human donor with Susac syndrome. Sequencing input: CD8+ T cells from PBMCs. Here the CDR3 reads CASSLSFTAYTEAFF. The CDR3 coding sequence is TGCGCCAGCAGCCTTTCCTTCACGGCGTACACTGAAGCTTTCTTT.